The 7 T cell receptor beta chains in this list originate from one sample, sequenced in a study of blood T cell repertoires in COVID-19. Generated by immunoSEQ multiplex PCR, the TCRdb table keeps only in-frame clones and is missing some. The table includes 150,000 or so clones, 84% detected once. Sequenced sample: PBMCs or T cells enriched from blood (not recorded which). The source is a woman between 45 and 65 years old who had recovered from COVID-19.

The genes are TRBV28 and TRBJ2-5, with TRBD2 identical over 10 bases. The CDR3 runs to 18 residues. V lost 3 bases to trimming and J lost 5 bases; unmatched junction nucleotides: 15. Looked up from germline, CDR1 is MDHEN and CDR2 is SYDVKM. Here the CDR3 reads CASSFWQGVAGGAETQYF. CDR3 bases: TGTGCCAGCAGTTTTTGGCAAGGAGTAGCGGGAGGTGCCGAGACCCAGTACTTC.

The V and J genes are TRBV3-1 (or the pseudogene TRBV3-2) and TRBJ1-2; D not resolved. Germline CDR1 reads LGHDT; CDR2 reads YNNKEL (reference sequence). V was trimmed by 6 bases and J by 2 bases, leaving 16 bases between them. The CDR3 consists of 15 residues. CDR3 residues: CASSTMRGRNYGYTF. The CDR3 DNA reads TGTGCCAGCAGTACGATGAGAGGCCGCAACTATGGCTACACCTTC.

The chain has TRBV5-6 and TRBJ1-6, with D perhaps TRBD1 (5 bases). Germline-derived CDR1 and CDR2 are SGHDT and YYEEEE. V was cut by 2 bases and J by 10 bases, with 13 bases left in between. The CDR3 loop spans 14 amino acids. The CDR3 region is CASSFRGGGSPLHF. The CDR3 DNA reads TGTGCCAGCAGCTTCCGGGGGGGAGGATCACCCCTCCACTTT.

DNA for the CDR3: TGTGCCACCGAGCAGGGTAATCAGCCCCAGCATTTT. It yields the protein CATEQGNQPQHF. The chain has TRBV24-1 and TRBJ1-5; a possible D gene is TRBD1 (5 bases). Germline values: CDR1 KGHDR, CDR2 SFDVKD. CDR3 length: 12 residues. Trimming pared 9 bases from V and 4 bases from J, leaving 9 bases between.

V gene TRBV9 combines with J gene TRBJ2-5; possibly TRBD2 for D (7 bases). Germline loops: CDR1 SGDLS, CDR2 YYNGEE. CDR3 length: 16 residues. V was clipped by 0 bases and J by 1 base, with 13 bases between them. CDR3 sequence (DNA): TGTGCCAGCAGCGTAGGGGCGGGGGCCTTCCAAGAGACCCAGTACTTC. Translated, it gives CASSVGAGAFQETQYF.

CDR3 bases: TGTGCCAGCAGCTCCCCCGCGGGAGGTACCTACGAGCAGTACTTC. It specifies CASSSPAGGTYEQYF. This chain connects TRBV28 to TRBJ2-7, with 8 bases lining up with TRBD2. There are 15 residues in the CDR3. Germline V CDR1 and CDR2: MDHEN, SYDVKM. J was trimmed by 2 bases and V by 6 bases; bases with no gene match: 9.

The chain uses TRBV6-5 and TRBJ2-5; 9 nucleotides match TRBD2. V was pared by 6 bases and J by 4 bases, with 9 bases of the junction left unmatched. Germline V gives CDR1 MNHEY, CDR2 SVGAGI. This CDR3 region has 15 residues. The chain's CDR3 is CASSFGSGSGETQYF. CDR3 DNA sequence: TGTGCCAGCAGCTTTGGTAGCGGGAGTGGAGAGACCCAGTACTTC.